The sequence of this T cell receptor beta chain was determined in a study of blood T cell repertoires in COVID-19. Study-wide background: Acute and convalescent COVID-19 specimens originated in the United States, Italy and Spain. T cells, B-cell-depleted T cells, or PBMCs provided the cDNA or gDNA that served as material.

The protocol was immunoSEQ multiplex PCR, while the TCRdb copy is restricted to in-frame clones and leaves out a portion. This sample has about 160,000 clones; about 88% occur once, and the top ten carry more than 5%. This clone was detected ten times or more. This clonotype originated in a woman between 45 and 65 years old with COVID-19, enrolled during active disease. Sequencing was carried out using peripheral blood.

The CDR3 coding sequence is TGTGCCTGGAGTGAGACAGTTGGCTACACCTTC. This translates into CAWSETVGYTF. The chain joins TRBV30 to TRBJ1-2; weak D call: TRBD1 (5 bases). CDR3 length: 11 residues. Germline lookup yields CDR1 GTSNPN and CDR2 SVGIG (reference sequence). Trimming cost V 1 base and J 7 bases, with 7 bases left between them.